A selection of T cell receptor beta chains follows, all from one sample in a study of blood T cell repertoires in COVID-19. Profiled with immunoSEQ multiplex PCR; TCRdb holds only in-frame clones, not every one. This sample has fewer than 85,000 clones, with approximately 88% found just once. The source material was peripheral blood. The source is a man aged 50 to 59 with active COVID-19. The CDR3 runs from the conserved cysteine through the conserved F or W. The order of the fields is CDR3 length, V gene, J gene, D gene, clone size, CDR3 protein, CDR3 DNA. D genes are given only for firm matches. Part of the rows lack a size; the others show once, few, many or a class for expanded clones.

>15|TRBV7-7|TRBJ2-7|TRBD1|few
CASSWGQGSSYEQYF
TGTGCTAGCAGCTGGGGACAGGGGAGCTCCTACGAGCAGTACTTC
>15|TRBV18|TRBJ2-6|-|once
CASSPPGAGANVLTF
TGTGCCAGCTCACCACCGGGGGCCGGGGCCAACGTCCTGACTTTC
>14|TRBV19|TRBJ1-6|TRBD1|-
CASSLRTGQSPLHF
TGTGCCAGTAGTCTGCGGACAGGGCAATCACCCCTCCACTTT
>13|TRBV19|TRBJ2-7|TRBD1|-
CASGGTGSYEQYF
TGTGCCAGTGGGGGGACAGGCTCCTACGAGCAGTACTTC
>13|TRBV27|TRBJ1-6|-|few
CASSLNQNSPLHF
TGTGCCAGCAGTTTAAACCAGAATTCACCCCTCCACTTT
>17|TRBV6-2/TRBV6-3|TRBJ1-1|TRBD1|-
CASSYPGQGARGTEAFF
TGTGCCAGCAGTTACCCGGGACAGGGGGCGCGGGGCACTGAAGCTTTCTTT
>13|TRBV6-5|TRBJ1-2|-|-
CASSLAGVRGYTF
TGTGCCAGCAGTTTAGCAGGGGTGCGAGGCTACACCTTC
>14|TRBV19|TRBJ1-4|-|once
CASSVGGSWEKLFF
TGTGCCAGTAGTGTTGGGGGGAGCTGGGAAAAACTGTTTTTT
>14|TRBV11-3|TRBJ2-7|-|once
CASSQPGLGYEQYF
TGTGCCAGCAGTCAACCGGGACTGGGATACGAGCAGTACTTC
>18|TRBV3-1/TRBV3-2|TRBJ2-3|TRBD2|-
CASSARLAGHSSTDTQYF
TGTGCCAGCAGCGCCAGACTAGCGGGCCATTCTAGCACAGATACGCAGTATTTT
>17|TRBV5-1|TRBJ2-1|TRBD2|-
CASSLTSGRLDYNEQFF
TGCGCCAGCAGCTTGACTAGCGGGAGGCTCGACTACAATGAGCAGTTCTTC
>15|TRBV23-1|TRBJ2-3|TRBD2|-
CASGTSGRYTDTQYF
TGCGCCAGCGGCACTAGCGGGAGATACACAGATACGCAGTATTTT
>16|TRBV5-6|TRBJ2-2|-|-
CASSSHSEGNTGELFF
TGTGCCAGCAGCTCACACAGCGAGGGGAACACCGGGGAGCTGTTTTTT
>14|TRBV18|TRBJ1-3|-|-
CASSPRVGPSTIYF
TGTGCCAGCTCACCACGGGTGGGGCCCTCAACCATATATTTT
>15|TRBV6-5|TRBJ1-2|-|-
CASSSRGEGDYGYTF
TGTGCCAGCTCCTCCAGAGGGGAGGGAGACTATGGCTACACCTTC
>14|TRBV6-1|TRBJ2-5|-|-
CASSVAEPQETQYF
TGTGCCAGCAGTGTAGCGGAGCCCCAAGAGACCCAGTACTTC
>14|TRBV3-1/TRBV3-2|TRBJ1-5|-|-
CASSHRGSNQPQHF
TGTGCCAGCAGCCACCGGGGTAGCAATCAGCCCCAGCATTTT
>16|TRBV18|TRBJ1-1|TRBD1|-
CASSPTGTGGFTEAFF
TGTGCCAGCTCACCAACCGGGACAGGGGGATTTACTGAAGCTTTCTTT
>14|TRBV5-6|TRBJ2-7|-|-
CASSYQQGRYEQYF
TGTGCCAGCAGCTACCAGCAGGGGCGATACGAGCAGTACTTC
>15|TRBV7-9|TRBJ1-1|-|-
CASSPISSRNTEAFF
TGTGCCAGCAGCCCAATTTCTAGTAGGAACACTGAAGCTTTCTTT
>15|TRBV18|TRBJ2-7|TRBD1|-
CASSPGQGALGEQYF
TGTGCCAGCTCACCAGGGCAGGGGGCGCTGGGGGAGCAGTACTTC
>16|TRBV5-6|TRBJ2-2|-|few
CASSLRPQTNTGELFF
TGTGCCAGCAGCTTGCGTCCGCAGACGAACACCGGGGAGCTGTTTTTT
>15|TRBV6-6|TRBJ1-6|TRBD1|-
CASSLGTGSHSPLHF
TGTGCCAGCAGCCTCGGGACAGGGTCTCATTCACCCCTCCACTTT
>16|TRBV7-8|TRBJ2-5|-|-
CASSLALTGIQETQYF
TGTGCCAGCAGCTTAGCGCTGACTGGTATCCAAGAGACCCAGTACTTC
>13|TRBV27|TRBJ2-7|-|-
CASSLKRPYEQYF
TGTGCCAGCAGCCTTAAGAGGCCCTACGAGCAGTACTTC
>13|TRBV7-2|TRBJ1-2|-|-
CASIEMSGYGYTF
TGTGCCAGCATCGAAATGTCGGGGTATGGCTACACCTTC
>14|TRBV2|TRBJ2-2|TRBD2|-
CASGRSGGTGELFF
TGTGCCAGCGGTAGAAGCGGGGGCACCGGGGAGCTGTTTTTT
>14|TRBV30|TRBJ1-4|-|-
CAWAPDSLNEKLFF
TGTGCCTGGGCACCGGACAGTTTAAATGAAAAACTGTTTTTT
>15|TRBV11-2|TRBJ2-7|-|-
CASSNQRVDRKEQYF
TGTGCCAGCAGCAATCAGCGGGTGGATCGGAAAGAGCAGTACTTC
>15|TRBV30|TRBJ2-1|-|-
CAWSGLRASGNEQFF
TGTGCCTGGAGTGGATTGAGGGCATCAGGCAATGAGCAGTTCTTC
>15|TRBV7-2|TRBJ1-1|-|-
CASSLELTGTGEAFF
TGTGCCAGCAGCTTAGAACTCACGGGGACTGGTGAAGCTTTCTTT
>15|TRBV6-6|TRBJ1-5|TRBD1|-
CASISGQGSNQPQHF
TGTGCCAGCATCTCAGGACAGGGCTCGAATCAGCCCCAGCATTTT
>13|TRBV7-2|TRBJ2-5|-|-
CASSPSRRETQYF
TGTGCCAGCAGCCCGTCCAGGCGCGAGACCCAGTACTTC
>15|TRBV5-6|TRBJ2-5|-|-
CASSFPTSFQETQYF
TGTGCCAGCAGCTTTCCAACAAGTTTCCAAGAGACCCAGTACTTC
>17|TRBV28|TRBJ1-6|-|-
CASSPGAGFGINSPLHF
TGTGCCAGCAGCCCTGGAGCAGGCTTCGGGATAAATTCACCCCTCCACTTT
>18|TRBV6-1|TRBJ1-4|-|few
CASSEAIPGSATNEKLFF
TGTGCCAGCAGTGAAGCGATCCCAGGGTCTGCAACTAATGAAAAACTGTTTTTT
>15|TRBV6-5|TRBJ1-2|-|-
CASTLTESTPYGYTF
TGTGCCAGCACCTTGACAGAGTCTACCCCGTATGGCTACACCTTC
>14|TRBV19|TRBJ1-3|-|few
CATRDSGAGNTIYF
TGTGCCACCCGGGACTCGGGCGCTGGAAACACCATATATTTT
>16|TRBV4-1|TRBJ2-2|-|few
CASSQGSGANTGELFF
TGCGCCAGCAGCCAAGGGTCGGGGGCGAACACCGGGGAGCTGTTTTTT
>16|TRBV9|TRBJ2-1|TRBD1|-
CASSGLGTGGYNEQFF
TGTGCCAGCAGCGGCTTAGGGACAGGGGGTTACAATGAGCAGTTCTTC
>15|TRBV5-5|TRBJ1-1|TRBD1|-
CASRADRGLNTEAFF
TGTGCCAGCAGGGCCGACAGGGGCTTGAACACTGAAGCTTTCTTT